This section outlines one TCR beta chain sequence together with its context. This record comes from a study of blood T cell repertoires in COVID-19. The wider study: T cells, B-cell-depleted T cells, or PBMCs supplied cDNA or gDNA.

Participant ages covered roughly 18 to 89 years across 25 or so US areas. Cohorts were assigned according to the clinical history that participants reported. A COVID-19 case was met by exposed participants within 2 weeks before study entry. The length of the CDR3 is 14 residues. The V gene lost 0 bases and the J gene lost 4 bases, with 10 bases spanning the gap. Germline V gene lookup returns CDR1 GTSNPN and CDR2 SVGIG (reference sequence). TCRdb keeps only in-frame clones here, not all; method: immunoSEQ multiplex PCR. Of approximately 220,000 clones in the sample, 65% to 90% were seen once. Sample: PBMCs or T cells enriched from blood (not recorded which). The V gene is TRBV30, the J gene TRBJ2-1, with D possibly TRBD2 on 6 matching bases. The receptor was derived from a woman aged 30 to 39 who had been exposed to COVID-19. The CDR3 reads CAWSVGRGYNEQFF. The CDR3 DNA follows: TGTGCCTGGAGTGTTGGGCGGGGATACAATGAGCAGTTCTTC.